This TCR beta chain is drawn from a study of cytomegalovirus exposure and HLA in healthy donors. This clone was recorded a few times. In the PCR, 60 Vbeta and 13 Jbeta primers were used. Only in-frame clones appear in the TCRdb table, and some are missing; sequencing was by immunoSEQ multiplex PCR. The sample holds about 160,000 clones, around 78% seen once. This CDR3 has 12 amino acids. Germline assignment: CDR1 MNHEY and CDR2 SVGAGI. V shed 6 bases and J shed 5 bases, with 10 bases lying between them. The receptor was derived from a woman aged 40 to 50 in good health and CMV-seronegative. The chain joins TRBV6-5 to TRBJ1-1; the D gene is possibly TRBD1 (5 bases). Sequences were obtained from PBMCs. The CDR3 DNA follows: TGTGCCAGCAGGGGGGGTGTTACTGAAGCTTTCTTT. This encodes CASRGGVTEAFF.